The following is a T cell receptor beta chain sequence with its context. The conserved final phenylalanine or tryptophan is absent from the CDR3, which likely points to a read error. Full-length variable regions came from constant-region reverse primers plus semi-nested Nested Universal Primer A PCR. MiXCR, run by TCRdb on the 5' RACE reads, gives a single entry per CDR3 protein. The data hold about 34,000 distinct CDR3 sequences, with about 28% observed a single time. V dropped 0 bases and J dropped 7 bases, with 11 bases sitting between them. Per germline, CDR1 SGHRS and CDR2 YFSETQ. The CDR3 spans 15 residues.

The V and J genes are TRBV5-1 and TRBJ1-6; D not resolved. The sequencing input was naive CD4+ T cells sorted from a lymph node. Subset denoted: naive CD4+ T cells, CD4+CD45RA+CD25-. The receptor was isolated from a female donor with breast cancer. The DNA of the CDR3 is TGCGCCAGCAGCTTGGACGGAACGGCAAATTCACCCCTCCACATT. It codes for CASSLDGTANSPLHI.